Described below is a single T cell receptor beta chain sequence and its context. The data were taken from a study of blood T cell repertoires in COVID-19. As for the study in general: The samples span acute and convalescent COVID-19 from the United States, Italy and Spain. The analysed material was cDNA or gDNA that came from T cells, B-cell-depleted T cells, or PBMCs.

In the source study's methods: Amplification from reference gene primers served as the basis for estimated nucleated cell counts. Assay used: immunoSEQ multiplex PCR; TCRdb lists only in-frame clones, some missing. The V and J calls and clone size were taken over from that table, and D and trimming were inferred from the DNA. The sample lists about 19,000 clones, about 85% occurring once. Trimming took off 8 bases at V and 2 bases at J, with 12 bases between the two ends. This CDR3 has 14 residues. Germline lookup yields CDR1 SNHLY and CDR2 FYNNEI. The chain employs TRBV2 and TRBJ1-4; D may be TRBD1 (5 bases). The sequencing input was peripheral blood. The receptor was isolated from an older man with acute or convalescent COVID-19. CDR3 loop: CASGPGWTNEKLFF. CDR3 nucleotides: TGTGCCAGCGGTCCAGGGTGGACTAATGAAAAACTGTTTTTT.